Below are 24 T cell receptor beta chains sequenced from a single sample in a study of shared clonotypes between healthy human individuals. The data were produced by immunoSEQ multiplex PCR, yet TCRdb's version contains in-frame clones alone and is incomplete. Of some 900,000 clones listed, more than 75% were seen once; the top ten hold over 1.3%. Sequencing was performed on memory CD4+ T cells sorted from blood. Subset indicated: CD45RA-negative fraction. Receptors were obtained from a young man in good health.

The V gene is TRBV19, the J gene TRBJ1-1, with D possibly TRBD1 on 5 matching bases. Trimming removed 6 bases at V and 1 base at J, with 15 bases between. CDR3 length equals 15 residues. Looked up from germline, CDR1 is LNHDA and CDR2 is SQIVND (reference sequence). CDR3 region: CASRGTLFANTEAFF. The CDR3 DNA reads as TGTGCCAGTAGGGGGACCCTGTTCGCGAACACTGAAGCTTTCTTT.

This clone has only one observation. V usage is TRBV5-1 and J usage is TRBJ1-4, with D maybe TRBD1 (5 bases). The germline V gene has CDR1 SGHRS and CDR2 YFSETQ. The CDR3 sequence is 15 residues long. V shed 0 bases and J shed 7 bases, with 13 bases lying between them. CDR3 DNA: TGCGCCAGCAGCTTGGCCGGGGGTACGGGTGAAAAACTGTTTTTT. Translation gives CASSLAGGTGEKLFF.

The sample holds a few counts of this clone. V and J are TRBV5-1 and TRBJ2-2; D is undetermined. Germline values: CDR1 SGHRS, CDR2 YFSETQ. V dropped 0 bases and J dropped 6 bases, with 9 bases sitting between them. The CDR3 length is 14 residues. The CDR3, as DNA: TGCGCCAGCAGCTTGGGGGATTCTGCCGGGGAGCTGTTTTTT. It encodes CASSLGDSAGELFF.

This clone was detected only once. This chain uses TRBV5-5 with TRBJ1-6, with 7 bases matching TRBD1. This CDR3 contains 15 residues. The V gene's germline CDR1 is SGHKS and CDR2 YYEKEE (reference sequence). V dropped 4 bases and J dropped 6; count of bases not matched to a gene: 7. CDR3 DNA sequence: TGTGCCAGCAGCGTCGGGACAGTACTTAATTCACCCCTCCACTTT. Translated, it gives CASSVGTVLNSPLHF.

The chain has TRBV5-5 and TRBJ2-5; possibly TRBD2 for D (7 bases). Germline V gene data show CDR1 as SGHKS and CDR2 as YYEKEE (reference sequence). This CDR3 is built from 13 residues. Trimming cost V 4 bases and J 3 bases, with 10 bases left between them. CDR3 residues: CASSRGAKETQYF. CDR3 nucleotides: TGTGCCAGCAGCCGGGGGGCCAAAGAGACCCAGTACTTC.

The J gene is TRBJ2-7, the V gene TRBV7-2; D may be TRBD2 (6 bases). The CDR3 has 13 residues. The germline gives CDR1 SGHTA, CDR2 FQGNSA. V was clipped by 5 bases and J by 3 bases, with 11 bases between them. In DNA form, the CDR3 reads TGTGCCAGCAGCCGCCCCGGGAGCTACGAGCAGTACTTC. Residues: CASSRPGSYEQYF.

This clone showed up just a few times. This sequence joins TRBV10-3 and TRBJ2-6; D is perhaps TRBD1 or TRBD2 (5 bases each). V lost 11 bases to trimming and J lost 1 base, with 18 bases between them. This CDR3 comprises 16 residues. Germline loops: CDR1 ENHRY, CDR2 SYGVKD. CDR3 nucleotides: TGTGCCGTGCCGGGACCGGTATTATCTGGGGCCAACGTCCTGACTTTC. Translating it yields CAVPGPVLSGANVLTF.

For this clone: At one of its ends the junction is not consistent with the germline gene, which may arise from a read error. The V call is TRBV7-7, the J call TRBJ1-1; D gene unclear. This CDR3 region has 13 residues. Germline V gene sequence: CDR1 SSHAT, CDR2 FNYEAQ (reference sequence). The CDR3 is CASSYSKNTEAFF. DNA for the CDR3: TGTGCTAGCAGCTATTCCAAGAACACTGAAGCTTTCTTT.

The J gene is TRBJ2-7, the V gene TRBV13; 8 bases align to TRBD2. Germline V lookup: CDR1 PRHDT, CDR2 FYEKMQ (reference sequence). The J segment lost 4 bases and the V segment lost 0 bases, leaving 8 bases of the junction unmatched. This CDR3 is 16 amino acids long. The CDR3 DNA follows: TGTGCCAGCAGCTTAGGCTTGGCGGGGGGCAAGTACGAGCAGTACTTC. Its protein product is CASSLGLAGGKYEQYF.

This clone appeared many times. V gene TRBV4-3 combines with J gene TRBJ2-1; a possible D gene is TRBD2 (6 bases). This CDR3 is built from 15 residues. Per the germline V gene, CDR1 is LGHNA and CDR2 is YSLEER. V lost 1 base and J lost 4, with 11 bases in between. Written as DNA, the CDR3 is TGCGCCAGCAGCCAAGGGAGGGCTTCGTACAATGAGCAGTTCTTC. It encodes CASSQGRASYNEQFF.

This clone was observed a single time. CDR3 coding DNA: TGTGCCAGCAAGGTTGGAGACACGGTGCGAGAGACCCAGTACTTC. It encodes CASKVGDTVRETQYF. The V and J genes are TRBV6-5 and TRBJ2-5, with no clear D. The V gene lost 7 bases and the J gene lost 4 bases, with 19 bases spanning the gap. This CDR3 comprises 15 residues. Germline CDR1 is MNHEY and CDR2 is SVGAGI.

The rearrangement joins TRBV10-1 to TRBJ2-5; D remains ambiguous. The germline gives CDR1 WNHNN, CDR2 SYGVQD (reference sequence). This CDR3 spans 15 amino acids. Trimming cost V 4 bases and J 2 bases, with 14 bases left between them. The CDR3 loop reads CASSAQGGLQETQYF. The DNA of the CDR3 is TGCGCCAGCAGTGCGCAAGGTGGGCTACAAGAGACCCAGTACTTC.

Here the CDR3 DNA reads TGTGCCAGCAGCTTAATCAGGGGGGAGCTTCAGTACTTC. Protein: CASSLIRGELQYF. The V and J genes are TRBV7-3 and TRBJ2-4; a weak D match, TRBD1 (7 bases). V shed 1 base and J shed 11 bases, with 12 bases lying between them. CDR1 and CDR2 from the germline V gene are SGHTA and FQGTGA. This CDR3 is 13 amino acids long.

This clone was seen only once. The J gene is TRBJ1-4, the V gene TRBV10-3, with a possible D match to TRBD1 (6 bases). CDR1 is ENHRY, CDR2 SYGVKD, per germline. The CDR3 runs 14 residues. Trimming stripped 5 bases from V and 2 bases from J, with 9 bases between. This CDR3 reads CAISTGFTNEKLFF. CDR3 in DNA: TGTGCCATCAGTACAGGGTTTACTAATGAAAAACTGTTTTTT.

The chain carries TRBV14 and TRBJ1-2; D gene ambiguous. Trimming took 4 bases from V and 6 from J, leaving 12 bases between them. The germline V gene has CDR1 SGHDN and CDR2 FVKESK. The CDR3 loop spans 13 amino acids. The CDR3 is CASSPRISDGYTF. CDR3 coding DNA: TGTGCCAGCAGCCCCAGGATTTCGGATGGCTACACCTTC.

This chain joins TRBV5-6 and TRBJ2-3, with 14 positions matching TRBD2. The V gene's germline CDR1 is SGHDT and CDR2 YYEEEE. The CDR3 is made up of 15 amino acids. V lost 3 bases, J lost 14 bases, and 11 bases stayed unmatched. In nucleotides, the CDR3 is TGTGCCAGCAGCTCCTGGGGACTAGCGGGGGCCCTGTGGTATTTT. The encoded protein is CASSSWGLAGALWYF.

This clone was picked up a small number of times. The chain links TRBV7-9 to TRBJ2-5; tentative D call: TRBD2 (6 bases). Trimming shortened V by 7 bases and J by 8 bases, and 23 bases separated the two germline ends. Germline CDR1 reads SEHNR; CDR2 reads FQNEAQ (reference sequence). This CDR3 is 15 amino acids long. CDR3: CASTPVGGERGTQYF. The CDR3 nucleotides are TGTGCCAGCACCCCAGTGGGCGGGGAACGGGGTACCCAGTACTTC.

The V and J genes are TRBV6-1 and TRBJ2-3; 7 nucleotides match TRBD1. In germline, CDR1 is MNHNS, CDR2 SASEGT. V dropped 1 base and J dropped 13; count of bases not matched to a gene: 17. The CDR3 is 16 amino acids. This chain's CDR3 is CASSEVGTVTRAPEYF. In nucleotides, the CDR3 is TGTGCCAGCAGTGAAGTGGGGACAGTTACGCGGGCCCCGGAGTATTTT.

The chain combines TRBV5-1 with TRBJ2-3; D ambiguous. Germline CDR1 SGHRS, CDR2 YFSETQ. V dropped 4 bases and J dropped 3 bases, with 12 bases sitting between them. CDR3 length: 14 amino acids. This chain's CDR3 is CASSLRSRTDTQYF. CDR3 sequence (DNA): TGCGCCAGCAGCCTGAGGTCTAGGACAGATACGCAGTATTTT.

This clone was counted between two and nine times. This chain uses TRBV5-3 with TRBJ1-1; D uncertain. TRBV5-3 is designated an ORF whose function remains uncertain. With 8 bases removed from V and 1 base from J, the gap between germline ends came to 15 bases. The CDR3 consists of 14 residues. The CDR3 region has the DNA TGTGCCAGGATTCGGGGAGGAGGGAACACTGAAGCTTTCTTT. Protein product: CARIRGGGNTEAFF.

A single count supports this clone. This chain connects TRBV6-6 to TRBJ2-2, with D possibly being TRBD1 (5 bases). This CDR3 has 14 residues. The germline V and J ends were trimmed by 7 bases and 0 bases, with 9 bases remaining between them. CDR1 is MNHNY, CDR2 SVGAGI, per germline (reference sequence). The CDR3 region is CASTRQSNTGELFF. As DNA, the CDR3 is TGTGCCAGCACGAGACAGTCGAACACCGGGGAGCTGTTTTTT.

At least ten counts were recorded for this clone. The same CDR3 also results from other DNA sequences found in this sample. The J gene is TRBJ2-7, the V gene TRBV4-3; TRBD1 is a possible D gene (5 bases). V dropped 0 bases and J dropped 3 bases, with 12 bases sitting between them. This CDR3 comprises 15 residues. CDR1 and CDR2 from the germline V gene are LGHNA and YSLEER. The DNA for the CDR3 is TGCGCCAGCAGCCAAGATCGGGCAGGGTTCTACGAGCAGTACTTC. Its protein product is CASSQDRAGFYEQYF.

The chain couples TRBV10-3 to TRBJ1-2; TRBD1 matches 7 bases. The ends lost 8 bases at V and 0 bases at J; junction bases unmatched: 9. In germline, CDR1 is ENHRY, CDR2 SYGVKD. The CDR3 extends over 15 amino acids. The CDR3 DNA follows: TGTGCCATCTCCGGACAGGTGTTAGCTAACTATGGCTACACCTTC. This sequence encodes CAISGQVLANYGYTF.

The chain uses TRBV5-1 and TRBJ2-5, with D possibly matching TRBD1 (6 bases). Germline values: CDR1 SGHRS, CDR2 YFSETQ. The V end lost 7 bases, the J end lost 3 bases, and 13 bases lay between the germline ends. This CDR3 comprises 13 residues. The CDR3 DNA reads TGCGCCAGCGTTCAGCAGGGGAAAGAGACCCAGTACTTC. Its translation: CASVQQGKETQYF.